This entry is about one T cell receptor beta chain. No antigen is known for it. Terminally differentiated effector memory CD45RA+ cells were excluded from the naive CD8 cells, which were CD45RO-negative and positively selected for CCR7. Adults of Caucasian background living in Nashville, Tennessee made up all donors. The data originate from a study of shared clonotypes between healthy human individuals. The study's findings and limits: Depth of sequencing was expected to influence donor clonotype sharing.

Deep was the level used in running the assay. As processed by the authors: Junction-only immunoSEQ data arrived without quality scores, meaning filtering differed. Assay used: immunoSEQ multiplex PCR; TCRdb lists only in-frame clones, some missing. V, J and clone size were drawn from that table, and D and trimming were deduced from the DNA. The table has about 550,000 clones, roughly 96% seen once; the top ten hold around 0.11%. V lost 4 bases to trimming and J lost 0 bases; unmatched junction nucleotides: 3. The V gene's germline CDR1 is LNHNV and CDR2 YYDKDF (reference sequence). CDR3 length: 14 amino acids.

This receptor was identified in a woman in her thirties in good health. This chain joins TRBV15 and TRBJ2-7, with 7 positions matching TRBD1. The sequenced material came from naive CD8+ T cells sorted from blood. CDR3 nucleotide sequence: TGTGCCACCAGCACCCGGACAGGCTCCTACGAGCAGTACTTC. The encoded protein is CATSTRTGSYEQYF. Based on the CDR3 plus reference TRBV15 and TRBJ2-7, the full variable domain is DAMVIQNPRYQVTQFGKPVTLSCSQTLNHNVMYWYQQKSSQAPKLLFHYYDKDFNNEADTPDNFQSRRPNTSFCFLDIRSPGLGDTAMYLCATSTRTGSYEQYFGPGTRLTVT.